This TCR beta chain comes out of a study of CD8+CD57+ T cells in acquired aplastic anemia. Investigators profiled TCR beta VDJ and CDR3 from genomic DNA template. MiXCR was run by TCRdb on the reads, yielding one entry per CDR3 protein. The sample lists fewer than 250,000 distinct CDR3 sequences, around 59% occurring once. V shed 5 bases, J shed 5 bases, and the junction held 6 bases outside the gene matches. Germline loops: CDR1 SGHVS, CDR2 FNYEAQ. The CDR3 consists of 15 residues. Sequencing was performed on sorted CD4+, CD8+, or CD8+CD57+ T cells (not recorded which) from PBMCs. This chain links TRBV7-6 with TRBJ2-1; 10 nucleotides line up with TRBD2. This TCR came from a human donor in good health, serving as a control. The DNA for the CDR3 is TGTGCCAGCAGCGCTGTGCTAGCGGGAGACAATGAGCAGTTCTTC. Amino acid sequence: CASSAVLAGDNEQFF.